These T cell receptor beta chains were read from a single sample in a study of CD8 T cells in acute hepatitis C reinfection. Assay: immunoSEQ multiplex PCR; the TCRdb copy retains only in-frame clones and omits some. The sample lists 1,200 to 1,500 clones; around 50% were seen once. Sequenced here: HCV NS3-1073 tetramer-sorted CD8+ T cells from PBMCs, sampled during acute infection. All receptors derive from a woman aged 18-29 years with chronic hepatitis C. The CDR3 runs from the conserved cysteine through the conserved F or W. The D gene is left open where the match is weak. The size of a clone is reported for some rows only, either as once, few or many, or as a class for expanded clones.

V gene: TRBV7-8; J gene: TRBJ2-7; D gene: TRBD2; clone size: .; CDR3 DNA: TGTGCCAGCAGCTTAGGGGCTAGCGGGGGACCCTACGAGCAGTACTTC; CDR3 protein: CASSLGASGGPYEQYF
V gene: TRBV4-3; J gene: TRBJ2-2; D gene: .; clone size: .; CDR3 DNA: TGCGCCAGCAGCCAAGAGGTGGGGGCCCCCGGGGAGCTGTTTTTT; CDR3 protein: CASSQEVGAPGELFF
V gene: TRBV2; J gene: TRBJ1-2; D gene: .; clone size: medium-sized; CDR3 DNA: TGTGCCAGCAGTGAAGTAGTGACCGCCTATGGCTACACCTTC; CDR3 protein: CASSEVVTAYGYTF
V gene: TRBV9; J gene: TRBJ2-5; D gene: TRBD2; clone size: medium-sized; CDR3 DNA: TGTGCCAGCAGCGTAGCTATGGCTAGCGGGGGATATCAAGAGACCCAGTACTTC; CDR3 protein: CASSVAMASGGYQETQYF
V gene: TRBV4-3; J gene: TRBJ2-2; D gene: .; clone size: .; CDR3 DNA: TGCGCCAGCAGCCAAGAGCCGGGAAGGAACACCGGGGAGCTGTTTTTT; CDR3 protein: CASSQEPGRNTGELFF
V gene: TRBV4-3; J gene: TRBJ1-2; D gene: TRBD1; clone size: .; CDR3 DNA: TGCGCCAGCAGCCCCTCCTCGGGACAGGGCCCCTATGGCTACACCTTC; CDR3 protein: CASSPSSGQGPYGYTF
V gene: TRBV4-3; J gene: TRBJ2-3; D gene: TRBD2; clone size: few; CDR3 DNA: TGCGCCAGCAGCCAAGAACCCCCCTTGGTAGCGGGGGGGGGAGATACGCAGTATTTT; CDR3 protein: CASSQEPPLVAGGGDTQYF
V gene: TRBV7-1; J gene: TRBJ2-6; D gene: .; clone size: .; CDR3 DNA: TGTGCCAGCAGCGCTGCTCAACGAGGACAAAGTCGGGCCAACGTCCTGACTTTC; CDR3 protein: CASSAAQRGQSRANVLTF
V gene: TRBV4-2; J gene: TRBJ2-7; D gene: TRBD2; clone size: .; CDR3 DNA: TGTGCCAGCAGCCAAGATTTGGGGGGGAGCTCCTACGAGCAGTACTTC; CDR3 protein: CASSQDLGGSSYEQYF
V gene: TRBV4-3; J gene: TRBJ2-3; D gene: .; clone size: .; CDR3 DNA: TGCGCCAGCAGCCAACAATCAGGCCCTAGCACAGATACGCAGTATTTT; CDR3 protein: CASSQQSGPSTDTQYF
V gene: TRBV4-2; J gene: TRBJ2-7; D gene: TRBD1; clone size: .; CDR3 DNA: TGTGCCAGCAGCCAAGAGGCACAGGGGGCCCCCTACGAGCAGTACTTC; CDR3 protein: CASSQEAQGAPYEQYF
V gene: TRBV21-1; J gene: TRBJ2-7; D gene: .; clone size: once; CDR3 DNA: TGTGCCAGCAGCAAAGATAGGGGCCGAAGTGCCTCCTACGAGCAGTACTTC; CDR3 protein: CASSKDRGRSASYEQYF
V gene: TRBV4-2; J gene: TRBJ1-1; D gene: .; clone size: few; CDR3 DNA: TGTGCCAGCAGCAGAATGCTGAACACTGAAGCTTTCTTT; CDR3 protein: CASSRMLNTEAFF
V gene: TRBV19; J gene: TRBJ1-1; D gene: .; clone size: few; CDR3 DNA: TGTGCCAGTAGTACGCTTACCGGGACATTTATGAACACTGAAGCTTTCTTT; CDR3 protein: CASSTLTGTFMNTEAFF
V gene: TRBV9; J gene: TRBJ2-1; D gene: TRBD1; clone size: .; CDR3 DNA: TGTGCCAGCGGGACAGGGGGCAATGAGCAGTTCTTC; CDR3 protein: CASGTGGNEQFF
V gene: TRBV4-2; J gene: TRBJ1-1; D gene: .; clone size: once; CDR3 DNA: TGTGCCAGCAGCCCGGAATCTGGCACTGAAGCTTTCTTT; CDR3 protein: CASSPESGTEAFF
V gene: TRBV30; J gene: TRBJ2-7; D gene: TRBD1; clone size: .; CDR3 DNA: TGTGCCTGGACAACGAGGGGGCAACACTACGAGCAGTACTTC; CDR3 protein: CAWTTRGQHYEQYF
V gene: TRBV6-1; J gene: TRBJ1-2; D gene: .; clone size: .; CDR3 DNA: TGTGCCAGCAGTGAAGCGCAGGGAGGGTACTATGGCTACACCTTC; CDR3 protein: CASSEAQGGYYGYTF
V gene: TRBV4-2; J gene: TRBJ1-2; D gene: .; clone size: .; CDR3 DNA: TGTGCCAGCAGCCAAGAGATAGGGCCGTGGGGGGGCTACACCTTC; CDR3 protein: CASSQEIGPWGGYTF
V gene: TRBV19; J gene: TRBJ1-1; D gene: .; clone size: few; CDR3 DNA: TGTGCCAGTAGTATAGGAACAGGGATATTCATGAACACTGAAGCTTTCTTT; CDR3 protein: CASSIGTGIFMNTEAFF
V gene: TRBV19; J gene: TRBJ1-5; D gene: .; clone size: .; CDR3 DNA: TGTGCCAGTAGTATACCGGGGGGTTGGCAGCCCCAGCATTTT; CDR3 protein: CASSIPGGWQPQHF
V gene: TRBV13; J gene: TRBJ1-1; D gene: .; clone size: large; CDR3 DNA: TGTGCCAGCAGGGGGGGACCCGTTGGGACTGAAGCTTTCTTT; CDR3 protein: CASRGGPVGTEAFF
V gene: TRBV19; J gene: TRBJ2-1; D gene: .; clone size: .; CDR3 DNA: TGTGCCAGTAGTACATTGTATGAGCAGTTCTTC; CDR3 protein: CASSTLYEQFF
V gene: TRBV4-2; J gene: TRBJ1-1; D gene: .; clone size: .; CDR3 DNA: TGTGCCAGCAGCCAAGAAACAGAGGGGGGTTTGGGTGAAGCTTTCTTT; CDR3 protein: CASSQETEGGLGEAFF
V gene: TRBV4-2; J gene: TRBJ1-1; D gene: .; clone size: .; CDR3 DNA: TGTGCCAGCAGCCAAGAGGCGGGGACTGAAGCTTTCTTT; CDR3 protein: CASSQEAGTEAFF
V gene: TRBV4-3; J gene: TRBJ2-3; D gene: TRBD2; clone size: .; CDR3 DNA: TGCGCCAGCAGCCAAGAAATACTAGCGGGGGGGGATACGCAGTATTTT; CDR3 protein: CASSQEILAGGDTQYF
V gene: TRBV6-5; J gene: TRBJ2-2; D gene: .; clone size: .; CDR3 DNA: TGTGCCAGCAGTCGTGCAGGGACCGGGGAGCTGTTTTTT; CDR3 protein: CASSRAGTGELFF
V gene: TRBV4-3; J gene: TRBJ1-2; D gene: TRBD1; clone size: few; CDR3 DNA: TGCGCCAGCAGCCAAGAACCCACAGGGGTAGATGGCTACACCTTC; CDR3 protein: CASSQEPTGVDGYTF
V gene: TRBV20-1; J gene: TRBJ2-5; D gene: TRBD1; clone size: few; CDR3 DNA: TGCGACACCGGGACAGTAGGGACCCAGTACTTC; CDR3 protein: CDTGTVGTQYF
V gene: TRBV4-2; J gene: TRBJ2-2; D gene: TRBD2; clone size: few; CDR3 DNA: TGTGCCAGCAGCCAAGAGACTAGCGGGGGCAGCACCGGGGAGCTGTTTTTT; CDR3 protein: CASSQETSGGSTGELFF
V gene: TRBV6-6; J gene: TRBJ1-2; D gene: .; clone size: .; CDR3 DNA: TGTGCCAGCAGTTACGTAGAGACAGCCCTTAACTATGGCTACACCTTC; CDR3 protein: CASSYVETALNYGYTF
V gene: TRBV4-2; J gene: TRBJ2-1; D gene: TRBD2; clone size: large; CDR3 DNA: TGTGCCAGCAGCCACGAACTAGCGGGGGGTCTTGAGCAGTTCTTC; CDR3 protein: CASSHELAGGLEQFF
V gene: TRBV4-2; J gene: TRBJ2-5; D gene: TRBD2; clone size: .; CDR3 DNA: TGTGCCAGCAGCCAAGAAATCGGAACTAGCGGAAACGTAGTGGCCCAGTACTTC; CDR3 protein: CASSQEIGTSGNVVAQYF
V gene: TRBV5-1; J gene: TRBJ2-1; D gene: TRBD1; clone size: once; CDR3 DNA: TGCGCCAGCAGCCAGGGACAGGAGACCTACAATGAGCAGTTCTTC; CDR3 protein: CASSQGQETYNEQFF
V gene: TRBV27; J gene: TRBJ1-4; D gene: .; clone size: .; CDR3 DNA: TGTGCCAGCAGTTTATACCCGGGACAAGCGGAAAGACTGTTTTTT; CDR3 protein: CASSLYPGQAERLFF
V gene: TRBV7-9; J gene: TRBJ2-7; D gene: .; clone size: .; CDR3 DNA: TGTGCCAGCAGCTTAGGGGGGACCGAGCAGTACTTC; CDR3 protein: CASSLGGTEQYF
V gene: TRBV2; J gene: TRBJ2-1; D gene: TRBD2; clone size: .; CDR3 DNA: TGTGCCAGCAGTGTGACTAGCGGGACCTACAATGAGCAGTTCTTC; CDR3 protein: CASSVTSGTYNEQFF
V gene: TRBV6-6; J gene: TRBJ2-1; D gene: TRBD2; clone size: .; CDR3 DNA: TGTGCCAGCAGTCCCTCCGGGACTAGCGGATACAATGAGCAGTTCTTC; CDR3 protein: CASSPSGTSGYNEQFF
V gene: TRBV5-1; J gene: TRBJ2-5; D gene: TRBD2; clone size: large; CDR3 DNA: TGCGCCAGCAGCTTGGTTGCTAGCGGGGGGTACCAAGAGACCCAGTACTTC; CDR3 protein: CASSLVASGGYQETQYF
V gene: TRBV4-3; J gene: TRBJ2-3; D gene: TRBD2; clone size: .; CDR3 DNA: TGCGCCAGCAGCCAAGAGCCGTCCGGGACTAGCGGGGGCGGGGATACGCAGTATTTT; CDR3 protein: CASSQEPSGTSGGGDTQYF